What follows are 10 T cell receptor beta chains derived from one specimen sequenced in a study of T cell responses to AZD1222 COVID-19 vaccine. This table comes from immunoSEQ multiplex PCR, and its TCRdb copy is limited to in-frame clones, with some not included. The repertoire holds 99,000 or so clones, with 82% as singletons. Sequenced material: peripheral blood, taken on day 0 of AZD1222 vaccination. These receptor sequences come from an adult in good health.

This clone was found a few times. V usage is TRBV11-2 and J usage is TRBJ1-4; D is possibly TRBD1 (5 bases). The CDR3 length is 14 residues. Germline V gene lookup returns CDR1 SGHAT and CDR2 FQNNGV. The ends were cut back, 3 bases at V and 10 bases at J, with 15 bases in the middle. The CDR3 region has the DNA TGTGCCAGCAGCTTCCCACGGGACGAGGGAAAACTGTTTTTT. Amino acids: CASSFPRDEGKLFF.

This chain joins TRBV24-1 and TRBJ2-2; 7 positions match TRBD2. The CDR3 totals 14 residues. CDR1 KGHDR and CDR2 SFDVKD come from the germline V gene. The J segment lost 3 bases and the V segment lost 9 bases, leaving 6 bases of the junction unmatched. The CDR3 here is CATGRAGDTGELFF. CDR3 DNA: TGTGCCACCGGGAGGGCCGGTGACACCGGGGAGCTGTTTTTT.

The table lists this clone with a few counts. The rearrangement joins TRBV20-1 to TRBJ2-3; D call uncertain. V was cut by 2 bases and J by 6 bases, with 6 bases left in between. The CDR3 totals 11 residues. Germline V lookup: CDR1 DFQATT, CDR2 SNEGSKA (reference sequence). CDR3 residues: CSARSGDTQYF. The CDR3 DNA reads TGCAGTGCTAGAAGTGGGGATACGCAGTATTTT.

V and J are TRBV15 and TRBJ2-3; 7 bases are a match to TRBD2. CDR1 and CDR2 from the germline V gene are LNHNV and YYDKDF (reference sequence). V lost 7 bases to trimming and J lost 7 bases; unmatched junction nucleotides: 14. This CDR3 is 15 amino acids long. The CDR3 sequence is CATKHGGTLPYTQYF. The CDR3 DNA sequence: TGTGCCACCAAACACGGGGGGACCCTTCCATATACGCAGTATTTT.

The chain carries TRBV5-6 and TRBJ2-5, with a possible D match to TRBD2 (5 bases). Between the trimmed V and J ends, which lost 6 bases and 4 bases, there was a span of 16 bases. The CDR3 has 14 amino acids. The germline CDR1 and CDR2 sequences are SGHDT and YYEEEE. The CDR3 is CASTPRVRRETQYF. The CDR3 coding sequence is TGTGCCAGCACCCCGAGGGTGCGACGAGAGACCCAGTACTTC.

The CDR3 here is CASSNLQALHEQYF. The CDR3 DNA sequence: TGTGCCAGTAGTAATCTACAGGCTCTCCACGAGCAGTACTTC. This sequence joins TRBV19 and TRBJ2-7; maybe TRBD1 (5 bases). With 4 bases removed from V and 5 bases from J, the gap between germline ends came to 15 bases. CDR1 is LNHDA and CDR2 is SQIVND in the germline V gene (reference sequence). CDR3 length: 14 residues.

The V call is TRBV14, the J call TRBJ1-2, with 7 bases lining up with TRBD1. There are 12 residues in the CDR3. The trim removed 4 bases at V and 5 bases at J, leaving 1 base unmatched. Germline-derived CDR1 and CDR2 are SGHDN and FVKESK. CDR3 sequence reads: CASSPTGYGYTF. For the CDR3, the DNA is TGTGCCAGCAGCCCGACAGGGTATGGCTACACCTTC.

The chain couples TRBV27 to TRBJ1-5; 8 nucleotides agree with TRBD1. V gave up 5 bases and J gave up 2 bases; unmatched junction bases: 5. The germline CDR1 and CDR2 sequences are MNHEY and SMNVEV (reference sequence). This CDR3 is 15 amino acids long. The CDR3 here is CASSPGQGRNQPQHF. The DNA for the CDR3 is TGTGCCAGCAGTCCAGGACAGGGCCGCAATCAGCCCCAGCATTTT.

The rearrangement joins TRBV6-4 to TRBJ1-6; the D gene is possibly TRBD1 (6 bases). Trimming stripped 4 bases from V and 9 bases from J, with 13 bases between. CDR3 length: 14 amino acids. CDR1 MRHNA and CDR2 SNTAGT come from the germline V gene. The CDR3 loop is CASSVGGLSSPLHF. CDR3 DNA sequence: TGTGCCAGCAGTGTCGGGGGGCTGAGTTCACCCCTCCACTTT.

This chain joins TRBV19 and TRBJ2-5, with 10 bases that match TRBD2. The germline gives CDR1 LNHDA, CDR2 SQIVND (reference sequence). The CDR3 extends over 15 amino acids. Trimming cost V 6 bases and J 5 bases; bases outside gene matches: 9. The CDR3 protein is CASRQAGGPLETQYF. The DNA for the CDR3 is TGTGCCAGTAGGCAAGCGGGGGGGCCATTGGAGACCCAGTACTTC.